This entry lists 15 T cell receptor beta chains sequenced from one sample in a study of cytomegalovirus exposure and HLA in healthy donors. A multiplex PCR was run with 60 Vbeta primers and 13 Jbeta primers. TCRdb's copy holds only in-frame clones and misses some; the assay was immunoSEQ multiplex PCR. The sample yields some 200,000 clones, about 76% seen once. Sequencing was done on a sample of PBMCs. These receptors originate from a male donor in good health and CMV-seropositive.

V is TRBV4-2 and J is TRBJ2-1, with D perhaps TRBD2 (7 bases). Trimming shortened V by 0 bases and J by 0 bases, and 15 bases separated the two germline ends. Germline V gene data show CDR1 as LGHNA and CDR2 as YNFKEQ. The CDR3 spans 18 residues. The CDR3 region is CASSQDAGGTYSYNEQFF. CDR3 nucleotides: TGTGCCAGCAGCCAAGATGCCGGGGGGACATACTCCTACAATGAGCAGTTCTTC.

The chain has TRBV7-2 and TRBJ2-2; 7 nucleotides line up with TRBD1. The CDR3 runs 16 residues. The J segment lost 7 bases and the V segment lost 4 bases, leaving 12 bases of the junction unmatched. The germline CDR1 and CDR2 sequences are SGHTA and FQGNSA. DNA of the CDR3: TGTGCCAGCAGCTCGGGTCGGACAGGAGAGGTCGGGGAGCTGTTTTTT. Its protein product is CASSSGRTGEVGELFF.

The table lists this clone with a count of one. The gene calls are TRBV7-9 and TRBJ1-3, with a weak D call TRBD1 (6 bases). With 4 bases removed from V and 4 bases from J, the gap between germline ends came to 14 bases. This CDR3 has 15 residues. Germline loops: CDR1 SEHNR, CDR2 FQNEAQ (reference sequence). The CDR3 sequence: CASSSIWTAGNTIYF. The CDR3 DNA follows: TGTGCCAGCAGCTCCATCTGGACAGCAGGAAACACCATATATTTT. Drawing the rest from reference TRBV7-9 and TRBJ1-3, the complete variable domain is DTGVSQNPRHKITKRGQNVTFRCDPISEHNRLYWYRQTLGQGPEFLTYFQNEAQLEKSRLLSDRFSAERPKGSFSTLEIQRTEQGDSAMYLCASSSIWTAGNTIYFGEGSWLTVV.

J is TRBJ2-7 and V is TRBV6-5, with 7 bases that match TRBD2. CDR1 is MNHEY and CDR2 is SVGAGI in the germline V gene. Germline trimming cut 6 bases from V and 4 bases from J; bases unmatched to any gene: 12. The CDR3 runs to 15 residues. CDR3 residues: CASSPGGGRGYEQYF. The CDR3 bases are TGTGCCAGCAGCCCCGGGGGAGGGCGTGGATACGAGCAGTACTTC.

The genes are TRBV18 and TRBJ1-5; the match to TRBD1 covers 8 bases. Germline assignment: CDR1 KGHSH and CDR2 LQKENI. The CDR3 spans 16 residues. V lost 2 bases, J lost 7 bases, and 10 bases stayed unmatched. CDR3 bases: TGTGCCAGCTCACCATTGGGCAGGGGGCAGGAGCAGCCCCAGCATTTT. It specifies CASSPLGRGQEQPQHF.

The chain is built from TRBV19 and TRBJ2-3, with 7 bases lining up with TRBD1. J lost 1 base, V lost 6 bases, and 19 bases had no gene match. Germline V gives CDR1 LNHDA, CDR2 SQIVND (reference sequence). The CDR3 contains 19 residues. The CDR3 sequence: CASRRSSGTGAFGTDTQYF. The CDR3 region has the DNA TGTGCCAGTAGGCGTTCGTCTGGTACAGGGGCCTTCGGCACAGATACGCAGTATTTT.

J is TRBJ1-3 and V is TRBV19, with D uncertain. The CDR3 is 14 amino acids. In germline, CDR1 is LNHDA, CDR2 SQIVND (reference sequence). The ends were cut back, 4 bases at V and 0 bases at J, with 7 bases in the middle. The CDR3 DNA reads TGTGCCAGTAGTACATCGAGCTCTGGAAACACCATATATTTT. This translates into CASSTSSSGNTIYF.

The chain's CDR3 is CASSLGHYEQYF. The CDR3 DNA sequence: TGCGCCAGCAGTTTGGGACACTACGAGCAGTACTTC. This chain links TRBV10-2 with TRBJ2-7; D is possibly TRBD1 (6 bases). The CDR3 has 12 residues. The germline CDR1 and CDR2 sequences are WSHSY and SAAADI. V lost 5 bases and J 3 bases, leaving 8 bases between the germline ends.

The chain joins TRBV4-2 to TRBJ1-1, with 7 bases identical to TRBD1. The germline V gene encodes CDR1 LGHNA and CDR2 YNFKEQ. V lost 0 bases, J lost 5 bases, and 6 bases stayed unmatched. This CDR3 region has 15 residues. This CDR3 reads CASSQDVAGGTEAFF. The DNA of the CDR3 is TGTGCCAGCAGCCAAGATGTGGCAGGGGGGACTGAAGCTTTCTTT.

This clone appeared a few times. The CDR3 loop is CASTRLARSYNEQFF. CDR3 nucleotides: TGTGCCAGCACCCGACTAGCGCGGTCCTACAATGAGCAGTTCTTC. This sequence joins TRBV7-2 and TRBJ2-1, with 8 bases that match TRBD2. V was pared by 7 bases and J by 1 base, with 6 bases of the junction left unmatched. CDR1 and CDR2 (germline): SGHTA, FQGNSA. This CDR3 has 15 residues.

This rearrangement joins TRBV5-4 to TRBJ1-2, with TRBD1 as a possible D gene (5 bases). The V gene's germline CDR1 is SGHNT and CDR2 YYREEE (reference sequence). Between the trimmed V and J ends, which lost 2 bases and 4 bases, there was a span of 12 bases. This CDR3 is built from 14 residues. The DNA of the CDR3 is TGTGCCAGCAGCTTTTCAGGGTTGGCCTATGGCTACACCTTC. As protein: CASSFSGLAYGYTF.

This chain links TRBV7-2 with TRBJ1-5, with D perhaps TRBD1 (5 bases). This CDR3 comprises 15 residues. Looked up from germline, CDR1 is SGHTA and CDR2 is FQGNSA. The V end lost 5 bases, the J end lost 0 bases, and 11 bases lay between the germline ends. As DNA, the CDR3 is TGTGCCAGCAGCCGACAGCGAGATAGCAATCAGCCCCAGCATTTT. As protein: CASSRQRDSNQPQHF.

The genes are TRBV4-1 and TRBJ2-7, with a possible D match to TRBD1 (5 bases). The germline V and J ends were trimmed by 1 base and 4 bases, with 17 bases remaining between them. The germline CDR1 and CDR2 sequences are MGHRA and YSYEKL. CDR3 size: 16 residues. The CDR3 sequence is CASSQGTGVSRYEQYF. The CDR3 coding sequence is TGCGCCAGCAGCCAAGGTACAGGAGTGAGTCGGTACGAGCAGTACTTC.

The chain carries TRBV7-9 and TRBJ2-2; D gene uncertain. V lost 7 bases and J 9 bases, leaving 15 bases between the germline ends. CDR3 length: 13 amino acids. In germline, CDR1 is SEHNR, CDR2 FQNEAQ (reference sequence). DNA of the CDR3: TGTGCCAGCATCGTCGAATGGAGCCGGGAGCTGTTTTTT. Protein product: CASIVEWSRELFF. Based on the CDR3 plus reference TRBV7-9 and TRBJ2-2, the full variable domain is DTGVSQNPRHKITKRGQNVTFRCDPISEHNRLYWYRQTLGQGPEFLTYFQNEAQLEKSRLLSDRFSAERPKGSFSTLEIQRTEQGDSAMYLCASIVEWSRELFFGEGSRLTVL.

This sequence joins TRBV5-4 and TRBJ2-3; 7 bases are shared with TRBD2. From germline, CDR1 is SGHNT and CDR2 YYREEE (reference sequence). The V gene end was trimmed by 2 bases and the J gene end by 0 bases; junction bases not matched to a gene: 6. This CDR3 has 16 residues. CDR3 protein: CASSFPRETSTDTQYF. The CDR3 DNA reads TGTGCCAGCAGCTTCCCGCGGGAGACTAGCACAGATACGCAGTATTTT.